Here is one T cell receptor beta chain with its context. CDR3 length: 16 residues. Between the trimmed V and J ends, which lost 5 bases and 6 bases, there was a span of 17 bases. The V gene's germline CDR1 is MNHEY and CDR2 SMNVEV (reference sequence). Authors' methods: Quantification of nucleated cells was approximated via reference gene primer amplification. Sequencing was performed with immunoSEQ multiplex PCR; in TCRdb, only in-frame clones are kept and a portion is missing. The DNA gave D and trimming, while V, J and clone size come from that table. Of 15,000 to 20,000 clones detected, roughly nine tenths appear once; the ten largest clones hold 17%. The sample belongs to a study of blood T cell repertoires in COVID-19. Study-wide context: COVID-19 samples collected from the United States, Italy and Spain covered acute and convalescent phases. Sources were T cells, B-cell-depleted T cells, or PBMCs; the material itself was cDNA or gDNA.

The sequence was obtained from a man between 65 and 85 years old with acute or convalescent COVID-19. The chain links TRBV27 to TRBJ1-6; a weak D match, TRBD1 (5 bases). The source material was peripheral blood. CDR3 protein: CASSPLTDPLNSPLHF. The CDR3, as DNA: TGTGCCAGCAGTCCCCTGACAGACCCCCTTAATTCACCCCTCCACTTT.